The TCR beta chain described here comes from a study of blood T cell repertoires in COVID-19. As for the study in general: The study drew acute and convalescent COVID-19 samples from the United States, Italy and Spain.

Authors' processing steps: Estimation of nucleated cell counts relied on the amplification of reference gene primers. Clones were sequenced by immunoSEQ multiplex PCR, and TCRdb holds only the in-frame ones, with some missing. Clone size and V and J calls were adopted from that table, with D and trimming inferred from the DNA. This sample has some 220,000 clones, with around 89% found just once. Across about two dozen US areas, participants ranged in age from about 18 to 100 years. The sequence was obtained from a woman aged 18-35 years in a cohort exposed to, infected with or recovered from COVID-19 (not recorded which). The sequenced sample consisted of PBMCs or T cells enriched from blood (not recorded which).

Here the CDR3 reads CASSLDSYGYTF. In nucleotides, the CDR3 is TGTGCCAGCAGCTTAGACAGCTATGGCTACACCTTC. This chain joins TRBV11-1 and TRBJ1-2, with D unresolved. Germline V gives CDR1 SGHAT, CDR2 FQDESV (reference sequence). V shed 1 base and J shed 4 bases, with 4 bases lying between them. This CDR3 contains 12 residues.